Below, one T cell receptor beta chain is given with its context. The antigen is unknown. The data derive from a study of human T cells and chemical hapten exposure. Study-wide points: Expanded TCR sets contained significantly more large CDR3 similarity clusters than controls.

The CDR3 is 12 amino acids. Per germline, CDR1 SQVTM and CDR2 ANQGSEA. The time point here: patch test 3, about 24 weeks after DPC sensitization. Treatment defined: therapeutic diphenylcyclopropenone sensitization with weekly scalp DPC. Each CDR3 protein is one row after TCRdb ran MiXCR on the RACE reads. The sample lists approximately 97,000 distinct CDR3 sequences, less than 35% occurring once. Sequencing used whole blood, obtained in connection with sensitization to the hapten diphenylcyclopropenone (DPC). This clonotype was obtained from a man between 35 and 55 years old with alopecia areata. Some clones in this sample may be carry-over from other donors' samples. This chain joins TRBV29-1 and TRBJ2-5, with D perhaps being TRBD1 or TRBD2 (5 bases each). CDR3: CSGGGHQETQYF. As DNA, the CDR3 is TGCAGTGGTGGGGGACACCAAGAGACCCAGTACTTC. Full variable domain (missing parts from reference TRBV29-1 and TRBJ2-5): SAVISQKPSRDICQRGTSLTIQCQVDSQVTMMFWYRQQPGQSLTLIATANQGSEATYESGFVIDKFPISRPNLTFSTLTVSNMSPEDSSIYLCSGGGHQETQYFGPGTRLLVL.